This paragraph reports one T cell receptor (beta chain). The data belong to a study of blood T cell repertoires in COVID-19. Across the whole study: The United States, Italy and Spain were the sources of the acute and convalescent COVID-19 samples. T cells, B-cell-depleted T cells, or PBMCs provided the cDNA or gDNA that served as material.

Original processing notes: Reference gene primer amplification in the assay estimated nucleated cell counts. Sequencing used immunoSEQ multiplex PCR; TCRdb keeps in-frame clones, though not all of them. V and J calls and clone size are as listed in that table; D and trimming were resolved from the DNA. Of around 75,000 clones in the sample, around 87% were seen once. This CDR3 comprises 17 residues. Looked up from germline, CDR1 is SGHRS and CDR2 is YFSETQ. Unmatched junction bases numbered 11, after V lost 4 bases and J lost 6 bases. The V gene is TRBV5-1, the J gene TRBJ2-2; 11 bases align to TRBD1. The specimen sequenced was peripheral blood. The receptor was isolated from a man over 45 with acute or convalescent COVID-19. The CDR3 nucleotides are TGCGCCAGCAGCGCACCCCGGGACAGGGGGTTACCCGGGGAGCTGTTTTTT. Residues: CASSAPRDRGLPGELFF.